Shown below are 23 T cell receptor beta chains from a single sample sequenced in a study of blood T cell repertoires in COVID-19. Clones were read by immunoSEQ multiplex PCR, and TCRdb kept only the in-frame ones, dropping some. This sample has 250,000 to 350,000 clones, with about 87% found just once. The sequencing sample was made of peripheral blood. All receptors derive from a woman aged 30 to 39 who had recovered from COVID-19.

V gene TRBV12-3 or TRBV12-4 combines with J gene TRBJ2-7, with D unclear. CDR3 length: 13 residues. V was pared by 4 bases and J by 5 bases, with 12 bases between. Here the CDR3 DNA reads TGTGCCAGCAGTTCGCTGGCAGGTAACGAGCAGTACTTC. It translates to CASSSLAGNEQYF.

The rearrangement joins TRBV4-1 to TRBJ1-2, with 8 positions matching TRBD1. The CDR3 runs to 17 residues. The germline gives CDR1 MGHRA, CDR2 YSYEKL. J was trimmed by 0 bases and V by 0 bases; bases with no gene match: 6. The CDR3 reads CASSQEMRTGPNYGYTF. The CDR3 DNA reads TGCGCCAGCAGCCAAGAGATGAGGACAGGGCCTAACTATGGCTACACCTTC.

The chain has TRBV6-2 or TRBV6-3 and TRBJ1-6; D gene unclear. Germline-derived CDR1 and CDR2 are MNHEY and SVGEGT. CDR3 length equals 14 residues. With 3 bases removed from V and 3 bases from J, the gap between germline ends came to 6 bases. The CDR3 nucleotides read TGTGCCAGCAGTTATCGGGGCTATAATTCACCCCTCCACTTT. This encodes CASSYRGYNSPLHF.

The chain uses TRBV7-9 and TRBJ2-1; D gene uncertain. V was cut by 1 base and J by 5 bases, with 12 bases left in between. Per germline, CDR1 SEHNR and CDR2 FQNEAQ (reference sequence). This CDR3 is 15 amino acids long. CDR3 sequence reads: CASSLEASPHNEQFF. The CDR3 DNA reads as TGTGCCAGCAGCTTAGAGGCTAGTCCCCACAATGAGCAGTTCTTC. The complete variable domain, with remaining parts taken from reference TRBV7-9 and TRBJ2-1, reads DTGVSQNPRHKITKRGQNVTFRCDPISEHNRLYWYRQTLGQGPEFLTYFQNEAQLEKSRLLSDRFSAERPKGSFSTLEIQRTEQGDSAMYLCASSLEASPHNEQFFGPGTRLTVL.

This clone was observed a handful of times. The chain couples TRBV7-9 to TRBJ1-1, with a possible D match to TRBD1 (6 bases). The CDR3 is made up of 14 amino acids. The germline V and J ends were trimmed by 7 bases and 4 bases, with 16 bases remaining between them. Germline V gene data show CDR1 as SEHNR and CDR2 as FQNEAQ (reference sequence). The CDR3 DNA follows: TGTGCCAGCACCCCCCGTCAGGGGAGCACTGAAGCTTTCTTT. Translating it yields CASTPRQGSTEAFF.

The chain couples TRBV3-1 (or the pseudogene TRBV3-2) to TRBJ1-5; 7 positions match TRBD1. Looked up from germline, CDR1 is LGHDT and CDR2 is YNNKEL (reference sequence). Unmatched junction bases numbered 2, after V lost 7 bases and J lost 2 bases. The length of the CDR3 is 13 residues. The DNA of the CDR3 is TGTGCCAGCACCGACAGGGGCAATCAGCCCCAGCATTTT. It codes for CASTDRGNQPQHF.

V gene TRBV6-1 combines with J gene TRBJ2-1, with 9 bases matching TRBD1. J was trimmed by 0 bases and V by 4 bases; bases with no gene match: 13. Per germline, CDR1 MNHNS and CDR2 SASEGT. This CDR3 spans 19 amino acids. CDR3 loop: CASSAVPGQGGDSYNEQFF. The CDR3 bases are TGTGCCAGCAGTGCGGTCCCGGGACAGGGCGGGGACTCCTACAATGAGCAGTTCTTC.

This clone has a handful of counts. The chain links TRBV11-2 to TRBJ2-1, with 13 bases that match TRBD2. V was clipped by 5 bases and J by 8 bases; unmatched bases: 6. This CDR3 has 15 residues. CDR1 is SGHAT, CDR2 FQNNGV, per germline. CDR3 loop: CASSQLAGGPHEQFF. The CDR3 DNA sequence: TGTGCCAGCAGCCAACTAGCGGGGGGGCCCCATGAGCAGTTCTTC.

J is TRBJ1-2 and V is TRBV7-8; TRBD1 matches at 9 bases. CDR1 SGHVS and CDR2 FQNEAQ come from the germline V gene. V lost 4 bases, J lost 8 bases, and 5 bases stayed unmatched. This CDR3 comprises 13 residues. CDR3 residues: CASSSTGTGGYTF. For the CDR3, the DNA is TGTGCCAGCAGCTCAACCGGGACAGGGGGCTACACCTTC.

The chain couples TRBV6-1 to TRBJ1-4, with 7 bases aligning to TRBD1. After removal of 4 bases from V and 7 bases from J, the junction contained 12 bases not matched to a gene. Germline V gene sequence: CDR1 MNHNS, CDR2 SASEGT. The CDR3 is 16 residues long. The CDR3 DNA reads TGTGCCAGCAGTGGTGGTGACAGGGCTGGAAGTGAAAAACTGTTTTTT. This gives the protein CASSGGDRAGSEKLFF.

This clone was seen more than once but under ten times. The CDR3 DNA is TGTGCCAGCAGCCAAGAAGGAGGAGGGGATCAGCCCCAGCATTTT. Its translation: CASSQEGGGDQPQHF. V gene TRBV3-1 (or the pseudogene TRBV3-2) combines with J gene TRBJ1-5; a weak D match, TRBD1 (5 bases). The CDR3 loop spans 15 amino acids. The germline V gene has CDR1 LGHDT and CDR2 YNNKEL (reference sequence). V was trimmed by 0 bases and J by 5 bases, leaving 11 bases between them.

The rearrangement joins TRBV30 to TRBJ1-1; 7 nucleotides agree with TRBD1. The germline gives CDR1 GTSNPN, CDR2 SVGIG (reference sequence). V shed 3 bases, J shed 0 bases, and the junction held 10 bases outside the gene matches. This CDR3 spans 16 amino acids. In DNA, the CDR3 is TGTGCCTGGAGCCAAGGACAGGAGAAAATGAACACTGAAGCTTTCTTT. Translation gives CAWSQGQEKMNTEAFF.

V gene TRBV24-1 combines with J gene TRBJ2-1; 7 bases fit TRBD1. This CDR3 comprises 15 residues. The trim removed 0 bases at V and 4 bases at J, leaving 2 bases unmatched. Germline V gives CDR1 KGHDR, CDR2 SFDVKD. The CDR3 sequence: CATSDLQGQYNEQFF. In DNA, the CDR3 is TGTGCCACCAGTGATTTGCAGGGACAGTACAATGAGCAGTTCTTC.

The chain recombines TRBV6-6 with TRBJ2-2, with 8 positions matching TRBD2. Germline values: CDR1 MNHNY, CDR2 SVGAGI (reference sequence). CDR3 length: 15 amino acids. With V trimmed by 2 bases and J by 5 bases, 4 bases remained unmatched. The CDR3: CASSYTGGKTGELFF. In DNA, the CDR3 is TGTGCCAGCAGTTACACGGGGGGGAAGACCGGGGAGCTGTTTTTT.

This clone is a singleton in its sample. DNA for the CDR3: TGTGCCAGCAGCGACGGACTTTACACCGGGGAGCTGTTTTTT. It is translated as CASSDGLYTGELFF. The chain has TRBV9 and TRBJ2-2; D may be TRBD2 (5 bases). CDR1 SGDLS and CDR2 YYNGEE come from the germline V gene. The CDR3 has 14 residues. The V and J ends lost 3 bases and 3 bases respectively, with 9 bases between them. Supplemented by reference TRBV9 and TRBJ2-2, the full variable domain reads DSGVTQTPKHLITATGQRVTLRCSPRSGDLSVYWYQQSLDQGLQFLIQYYNGEERAKGNILERFSAQQFPDLHSELNLSSLELGDSALYFCASSDGLYTGELFFGEGSRLTVL.

CDR3 DNA: TGTGCCAGCCTAACAGGGGTAACCATGAACACTGAAGCTTTCTTT. Translating gives CASLTGVTMNTEAFF. This sequence joins TRBV5-8 and TRBJ1-1; 7 bases agree with TRBD1. The CDR3 consists of 15 residues. CDR1 and CDR2 (germline): SGHTS, YDEGEE. With 7 bases clipped from V and 0 bases from J, the junction kept 9 bases outside the gene matches. Using reference TRBV5-8 and TRBJ1-1 for the parts outside the CDR3, the full variable domain is EAGVTQSPTHLIKTRGQQATLRCSPISGHTSVYWYQQALGLGLQFLLWYDEGEERNRGNFPPRFSGRQFPNYSSELNVNALELEDSALYLCASLTGVTMNTEAFFGQGTRLTVV.

In DNA, the CDR3 is TGTGCCAGCAGCTTAGTGGGGACAGTCCACCCAAATGAGCAGTTCTTC. Protein: CASSLVGTVHPNEQFF. The chain is built from TRBV7-9 and TRBJ2-1, with 7 nucleotides matching TRBD1. The CDR3 runs 16 residues. The V segment lost 1 base and the J segment 7 bases; nucleotides outside the gene matches: 10. Germline CDR1 and CDR2: SEHNR and FQNEAQ (reference sequence).

The V gene is TRBV6-5, the J gene TRBJ2-7; D perhaps matches TRBD1 (6 bases). This CDR3 is built from 14 residues. V shed 6 bases and J shed 4 bases, with 16 bases lying between them. Germline loops: CDR1 MNHEY, CDR2 SVGAGI. Here the CDR3 DNA reads TGTGCCAGCAGACCACAGGGATCCGAATACGAGCAGTACTTC. This codes for CASRPQGSEYEQYF.

The V and J genes are TRBV5-1 and TRBJ2-3; unclear D gene. Trimming removed 0 bases at V and 2 bases at J, with 7 bases between. Germline V gives CDR1 SGHRS, CDR2 YFSETQ. The CDR3 is made up of 14 amino acids. In nucleotides, the CDR3 is TGCGCCAGCAGCTTGGATCAATCCACAGATACGCAGTATTTT. Protein: CASSLDQSTDTQYF.

The rearrangement joins TRBV6-2 or TRBV6-3 to TRBJ2-1; TRBD2 agrees at 8 bases. Per the germline V gene, CDR1 is MNHEY and CDR2 is SVGEGT. The CDR3 spans 14 residues. V lost 5 bases, J lost 5 bases, and 5 bases stayed unmatched. CDR3 residues: CASSSGGPNNEQFF. CDR3 DNA: TGTGCCAGCAGTAGCGGGGGACCTAACAATGAGCAGTTCTTC.

The chain carries TRBV5-1 and TRBJ2-3, with 9 bases that match TRBD1. The V gene end was trimmed by 0 bases and the J gene end by 4 bases; junction bases not matched to a gene: 3. The CDR3 loop spans 15 amino acids. Germline lookup yields CDR1 SGHRS and CDR2 YFSETQ. The CDR3: CASSLATGGADTQYF. The CDR3 DNA follows: TGCGCCAGCAGCTTGGCCACAGGGGGCGCAGATACGCAGTATTTT. The complete variable domain, with remaining parts taken from reference TRBV5-1 and TRBJ2-3, reads KAGVTQTPRYLIKTRGQQVTLSCSPISGHRSVSWYQQTPGQGLQFLFEYFSETQRNKGNFPGRFSGRQFSNSRSEMNVSTLELGDSALYLCASSLATGGADTQYFGPGTRLTVL.

The genes are TRBV4-2 and TRBJ2-7; D gene ambiguous. Trimming removed 5 bases from V and 4 bases from J, with 9 bases in between. This CDR3 is built from 12 residues. Germline CDR1 and CDR2: LGHNA and YNFKEQ. The CDR3 DNA sequence: TGTGCCAGCAGCAGGAGTGGTTACGAGCAGTACTTC. Translation gives CASSRSGYEQYF.

This clone showed up just once. This rearrangement joins TRBV27 to TRBJ1-2; a possible D gene is TRBD1 (6 bases). This CDR3 has 14 residues. The V gene lost 6 bases and the J gene lost 7 bases, with 18 bases spanning the gap. The germline CDR1 and CDR2 sequences are MNHEY and SMNVEV (reference sequence). The CDR3 DNA is TGTGCCAGCAGGAGACCGTCAGGGGAAGGTGGCTACACCTTC. It codes for CASRRPSGEGGYTF.